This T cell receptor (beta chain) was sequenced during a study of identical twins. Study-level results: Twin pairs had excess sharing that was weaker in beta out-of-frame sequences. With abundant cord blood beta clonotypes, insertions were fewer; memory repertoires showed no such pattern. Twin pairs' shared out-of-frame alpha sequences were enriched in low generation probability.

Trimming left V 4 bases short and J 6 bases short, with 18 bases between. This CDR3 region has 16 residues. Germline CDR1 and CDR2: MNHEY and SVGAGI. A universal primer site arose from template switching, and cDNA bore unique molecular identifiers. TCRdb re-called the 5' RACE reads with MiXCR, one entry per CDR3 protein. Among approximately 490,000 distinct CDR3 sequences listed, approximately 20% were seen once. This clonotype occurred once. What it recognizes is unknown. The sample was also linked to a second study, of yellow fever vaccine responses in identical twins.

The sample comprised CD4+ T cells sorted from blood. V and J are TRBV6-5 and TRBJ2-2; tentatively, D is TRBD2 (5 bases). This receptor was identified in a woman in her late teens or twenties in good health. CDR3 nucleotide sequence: TGTGCCAGCAGTTCTAGAGCGGAGCGGTTGGCCGGGGAGCTGTTTTTT. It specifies CASSSRAERLAGELFF.